This TCR beta chain was sequenced for a study of CXCR3-negative and CXCR3-positive naive CD8 T cells. Study-level findings and limits: Naive cells that were CXCR3-positive had more hydrophobic TRB CDR3s (compared with CXCR3-negative naive cells).

The V gene's germline CDR1 is SQVTM and CDR2 ANQGSEA. The CDR3 covers 14 residues. UMI labels and 5' RACE were used to prepare the TRB cDNA libraries. TCRdb re-called the 5' RACE reads; every CDR3 protein appears as one record, without DNA. This listing includes about 120,000 distinct CDR3 sequences. Of note for this clonotype: The antigen is unknown.

The sequence was collected from a human donor in good health. Some clones in this sample may be carry-over from other donors' samples. The genes are TRBV29-1 and TRBJ2-5. The sample consisted of naive CXCR3+ CD8+ T cells from blood. Noted subset: CD45RO-CCR7+CD27+CD95- naive CD8+ T cells expressing CXCR3 (TNR3+). The CDR3 reads CSVDGGQDQETQYF.